This T cell receptor (delta chain) was sequenced in a study of Vδ1+ human thymocytes. V was trimmed by 1 base and J by 4 bases, leaving 37 bases between them. Germline CDR1 and CDR2: TSWWSYY and QGS. This CDR3 has 23 amino acids. Study results and caveats: Despite high sort purity, around 19% of thymic T cell receptor delta sequences were Vdelta2. Thymic TRG and TRD repertoires appeared highly polyclonal, with Gaussian CDR3 length distributions.

A word on this clone: The antigen remains undetermined.

Sequences come from RNA converted to cDNA by reverse transcription. The CDR3 regions were amplified by multiplex PCR from V-gene primers to a constant-region primer. TCRdb fed the multiplex PCR reads into CATT to redo clone calling. The table records about 58,000 delta-chain clones, approximately 15% of them present only once. The origin of this receptor is a girl younger than two who had congenital heart surgery. The chain recombines TRDV1 with TRDJ1, with D perhaps TRDD3 (8 bases). Sequencing was done on a sample of Vdelta1+ gamma-delta thymocytes from the thymus. The subset was: FACS-sorted CD3+ TCRalphabeta- TCRVdelta1+ TCRVdelta2- thymocytes. CDR3 protein: CALGEPSFPTVLGILGGIDKLIF. DNA of the CDR3: TGTGCTCTTGGGGAACCCTCCTTTCCTACCGTACTGGGGATACTAGGCGGCATCGATAAACTCATCTTT.